The sequence of this TCR beta chain was determined in a study of vaccination and CD4 T cells after COVID-19. Study-level information: Everyone enrolled got two doses of BNT162b2 or mRNA-1273 vaccine. The cells in question were stimulated using overlapping spike peptides derived from SARS-CoV-2, HCoV-NL63, HCoV-OC43 and HCoV-229E.

Study observations and caveats: Relatively few convalescent patients were studied; early post-infection timepoints were not included.

Treatment here: roughly 10-day PBMC culture with coronavirus spike peptide pools or control peptides (ViraFEST assay). This clonotype came up once. Its target is not known. Cultured CD4+ T cell DNA was sequenced using the Oncomine TCR Beta short-read assay. TCRdb re-called the PCR reads with MiXCR, one entry per CDR3 protein. The data show 7,000 to 10,000 distinct CDR3 sequences, approximately 70% seen once. The specimen sequenced was CD4+ T cells from blood, cultured in vitro. The origin of this receptor is a human donor who had recovered from COVID-19.

In DNA form, the CDR3 reads TGTGCCAGCAGTTACGGCGCGGCTCGCTCTGGAAACACCATATATTTT. Its translation is CASSYGAARSGNTIYF. This chain connects TRBV6-5 to TRBJ1-3, with unresolved D. V shed 2 bases and J shed 0 bases, with 11 bases lying between them. Germline CDR1 and CDR2: MNHEY and SVGAGI. The CDR3 is made up of 16 amino acids.